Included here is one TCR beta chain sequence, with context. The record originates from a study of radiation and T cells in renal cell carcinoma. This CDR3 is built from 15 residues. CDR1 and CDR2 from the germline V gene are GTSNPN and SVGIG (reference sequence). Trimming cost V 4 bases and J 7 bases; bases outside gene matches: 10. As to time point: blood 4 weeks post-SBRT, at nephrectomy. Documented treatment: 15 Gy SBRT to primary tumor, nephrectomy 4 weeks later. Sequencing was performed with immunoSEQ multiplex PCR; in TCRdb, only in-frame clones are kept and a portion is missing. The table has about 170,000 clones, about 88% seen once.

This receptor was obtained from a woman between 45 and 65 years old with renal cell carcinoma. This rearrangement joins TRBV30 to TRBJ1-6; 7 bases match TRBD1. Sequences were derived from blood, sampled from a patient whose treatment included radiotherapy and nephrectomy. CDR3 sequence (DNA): TGTGCCTGGAAATTCCCGGGACAGCAAAATTCACCCCTCCACTTT. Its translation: CAWKFPGQQNSPLHF.